This T cell receptor (beta chain) derives from a study of control samples from healthy donors and cancer patients (dated by TCRdb to 2020 to 2021). As concerns this clone: Its antigen is unknown. No base quality values were provided; no much bigger clone lies one nucleotide off.

At the junction V is shortened by 0 bases and J by 1 base; bases outside the gene matches: 3. From a lookup of the germline V gene (reference sequence), CDR1 and CDR2 are SGHKS and YYEKEE. Reading from cysteine to phenylalanine, the CDR3 counts 16 amino acids. Just the 48-base CDR3 DNA is kept, in frame starting at base 1. Library preparation was by the immunoSEQ multiplex PCR assay. The table was pulled from immuneACCESS by TCRdb, which kept in-frame rearrangements only. Such tables lose some clones; where checked, under half of the loss comes from unresolved V genes, and the rest has no known cause. The table for this sample lists about 150,000 clones; 90% to 95% of them were counted only once. The top ten clones comprise approximately 5.7% of the sample.

This receptor was identified in a man aged 18 to 29 in good health. Material for sequencing was blood. This receptor chain uses TRBV5-5 and TRBJ1-1; 10 middle bases align to TRBD1. CDR3 reads: CASSLAGTGANTEAFF. The DNA reads TGTGCCAGCAGCTTGGCAGGGACAGGGGCGAACACTGAAGCTTTCTTT.